The clone carrying this T cell receptor (beta chain) was observed many times. Antigen specificity is unknown. Trimming left V 6 bases short and J 5 bases short, with 11 bases between. The CDR3 sequence is 14 residues long. The sample is drawn from a study of T cell repertoires in cytomegalovirus infection. Study-level background: CMV infection together with matching HLA type was indicated by public TCR beta signatures. Study-level points and caveats: Identification of carriers of CMV plus the relevant HLA was achieved through cumulative public TCR beta family frequency. Ex vivo, HLA-C-restricted CMV-specific TCR beta clonotypes prevailed over the rest of the response.

TCRdb ran MiXCR on the reads and lists one entry per CDR3 protein. Among roughly 760,000 distinct CDR3 sequences listed, under 40% were seen once. The rearrangement links TRBV12-3 or TRBV12-4 to TRBJ1-6; possible D gene TRBD1, 6 bases. The TCR comes from a human donor in good health (CMV status not recorded). Some clones in this sample may be carry-over from other donors' samples. The material sequenced was PBMCs. The CDR3 bases are TGTGCCAGCAGCCTGGGACAAAATAATTCACCCCTCCACTTT. Protein: CASSLGQNNSPLHF.